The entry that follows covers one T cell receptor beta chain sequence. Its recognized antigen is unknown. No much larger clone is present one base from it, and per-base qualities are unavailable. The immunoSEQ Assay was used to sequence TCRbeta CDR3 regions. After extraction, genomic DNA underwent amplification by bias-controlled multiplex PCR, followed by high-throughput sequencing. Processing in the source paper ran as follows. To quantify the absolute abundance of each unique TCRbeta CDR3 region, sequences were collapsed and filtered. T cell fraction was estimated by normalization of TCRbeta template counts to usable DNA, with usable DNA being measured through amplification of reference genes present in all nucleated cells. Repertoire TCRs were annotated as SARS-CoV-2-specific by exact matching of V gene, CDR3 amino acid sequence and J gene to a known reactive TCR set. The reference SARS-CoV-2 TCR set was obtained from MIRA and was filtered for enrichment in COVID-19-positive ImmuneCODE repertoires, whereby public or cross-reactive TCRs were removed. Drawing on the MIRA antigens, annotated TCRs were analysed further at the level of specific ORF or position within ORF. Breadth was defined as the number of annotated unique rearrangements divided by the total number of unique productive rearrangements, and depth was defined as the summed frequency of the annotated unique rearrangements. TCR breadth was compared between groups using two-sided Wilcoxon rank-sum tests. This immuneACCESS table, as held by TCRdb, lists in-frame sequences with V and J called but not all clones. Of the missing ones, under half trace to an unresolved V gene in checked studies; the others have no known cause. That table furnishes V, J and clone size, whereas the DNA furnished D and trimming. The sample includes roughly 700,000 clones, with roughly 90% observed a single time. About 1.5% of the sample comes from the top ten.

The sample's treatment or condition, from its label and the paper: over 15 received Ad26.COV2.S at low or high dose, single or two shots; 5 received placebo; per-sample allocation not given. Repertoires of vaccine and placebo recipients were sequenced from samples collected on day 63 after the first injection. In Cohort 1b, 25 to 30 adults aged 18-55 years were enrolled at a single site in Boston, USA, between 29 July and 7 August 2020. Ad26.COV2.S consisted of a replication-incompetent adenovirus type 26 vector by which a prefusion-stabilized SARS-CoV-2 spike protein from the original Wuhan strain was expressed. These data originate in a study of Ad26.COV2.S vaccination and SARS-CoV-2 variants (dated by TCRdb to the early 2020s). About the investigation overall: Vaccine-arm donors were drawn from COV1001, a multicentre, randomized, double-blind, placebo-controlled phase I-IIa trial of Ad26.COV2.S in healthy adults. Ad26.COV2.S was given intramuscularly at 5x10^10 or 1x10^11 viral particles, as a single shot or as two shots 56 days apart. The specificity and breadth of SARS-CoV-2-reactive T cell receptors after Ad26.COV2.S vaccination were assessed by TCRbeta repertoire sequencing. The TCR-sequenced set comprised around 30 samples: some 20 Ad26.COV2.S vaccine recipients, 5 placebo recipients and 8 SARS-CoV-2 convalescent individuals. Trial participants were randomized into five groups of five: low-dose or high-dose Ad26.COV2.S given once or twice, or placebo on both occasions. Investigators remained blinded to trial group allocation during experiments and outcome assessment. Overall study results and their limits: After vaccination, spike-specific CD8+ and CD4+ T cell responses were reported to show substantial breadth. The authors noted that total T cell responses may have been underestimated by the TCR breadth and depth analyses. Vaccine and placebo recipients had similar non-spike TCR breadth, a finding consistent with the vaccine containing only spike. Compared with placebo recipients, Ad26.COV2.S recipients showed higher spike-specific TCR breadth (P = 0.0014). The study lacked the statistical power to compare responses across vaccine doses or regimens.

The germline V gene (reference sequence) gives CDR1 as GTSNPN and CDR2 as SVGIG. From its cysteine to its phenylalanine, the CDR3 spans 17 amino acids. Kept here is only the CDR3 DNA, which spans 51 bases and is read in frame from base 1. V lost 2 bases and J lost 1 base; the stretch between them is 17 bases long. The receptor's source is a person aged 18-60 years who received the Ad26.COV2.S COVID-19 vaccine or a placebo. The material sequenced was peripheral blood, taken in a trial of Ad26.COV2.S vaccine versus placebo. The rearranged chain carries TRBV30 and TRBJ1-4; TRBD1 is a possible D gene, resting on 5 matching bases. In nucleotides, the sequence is TGTGCCTGGAGTCGGGGCTGGTCGGGGAAAACTAATGAAAAACTGTTTTTT. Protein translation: CAWSRGWSGKTNEKLFF.